This passage covers 10 T cell receptor beta chains from one sample sequenced in a study of blood T cells in healthy people across ages. A second PCR, run for about 7 to 11 cycles, used a sample-barcoded 5' primer plus a J-beta primer mix. MiXCR was run by TCRdb on the 5' RACE reads, yielding one entry per CDR3 protein. Among about a million distinct CDR3 sequences listed, around two fifths were seen once. Sequencing was done on a sample of blood. These receptors all stem from a man aged 18 to 30 in good health.

This clonotype was observed a handful of times. V is TRBV27 and J is TRBJ2-1; 9 bases line up with TRBD1. Germline V lookup: CDR1 MNHEY, CDR2 SMNVEV (reference sequence). The CDR3 is 14 amino acids. V lost 6 bases to trimming and J lost 8 bases; unmatched junction nucleotides: 8. The CDR3 nucleotides read TGTGCCAGCAGATGGAGGGACAGGGTTTATGAGCAGTTCTTC. Translated: CASRWRDRVYEQFF.

Only a few counts were recorded for this clonotype. V is TRBV9 and J is TRBJ1-5, with unresolved D. Germline V lookup: CDR1 SGDLS, CDR2 YYNGEE. CDR3 length equals 14 residues. Trimming pared 3 bases from V and 4 bases from J, leaving 11 bases between. CDR3 residues: CASSAGRENQPQHF. CDR3 nucleotide sequence: TGTGCCAGCAGCGCGGGGAGAGAAAATCAGCCCCAGCATTTT.

V is TRBV7-9 and J is TRBJ1-1, with D uncertain. CDR1 and CDR2 (germline): SEHNR, FQNEAQ (reference sequence). The CDR3 is 13 amino acids. V was clipped by 5 bases and J by 4 bases, with 11 bases between them. The CDR3 DNA sequence: TGTGCCAGCAGCCCAGTTGATGCCACTGAAGCTTTCTTT. It translates to CASSPVDATEAFF. Using reference TRBV7-9 and TRBJ1-1 for the parts outside the CDR3, the full variable domain is DTGVSQNPRHKITKRGQNVTFRCDPISEHNRLYWYRQTLGQGPEFLTYFQNEAQLEKSRLLSDRFSAERPKGSFSTLEIQRTEQGDSAMYLCASSPVDATEAFFGQGTRLTVV.

Only a few counts were recorded for this clonotype. The rearrangement links TRBV4-1 to TRBJ2-1; D may match TRBD1 or TRBD2 (5 bases each). Germline CDR1 is MGHRA and CDR2 is YSYEKL. CDR3 length equals 15 residues. Trimming took off 1 base at V and 7 bases at J, with 14 bases between the two ends. CDR3 region: CASSQAGTLGNEQFF. DNA of the CDR3: TGCGCCAGCAGCCAAGCCGGGACCTTGGGGAATGAGCAGTTCTTC.

This clonotype was seen once. The gene calls are TRBV27 and TRBJ2-3; 8 bases align to TRBD2. The V and J ends lost 5 bases and 0 bases, in that order; junction bases with no gene match: 10. Germline V gene data show CDR1 as MNHEY and CDR2 as SMNVEV (reference sequence). CDR3 length: 17 amino acids. The CDR3 DNA follows: TGTGCCAGCAGTATTCGTCTGGGGACTAGAAGCACAGATACGCAGTATTTT. This sequence encodes CASSIRLGTRSTDTQYF.

This clonotype was detected a few times. One end of the junction fails to match germline, which may point to a read error. V is TRBV7-2 and J is TRBJ2-7; 10 bases map to TRBD2. Germline V gives CDR1 SGHTA, CDR2 FQGNSA. The CDR3 length is 15 residues. The CDR3 DNA reads TGTGCCGGCAGCTTACTAGCGGGGACGATCTACGAGCAGTACTTC. Protein product: CAGSLLAGTIYEQYF.

The chain combines TRBV20-1 with TRBJ2-7, with D possibly being TRBD1 or TRBD2 (5 bases each). The CDR3 spans 15 residues. Germline V gives CDR1 DFQATT, CDR2 SNEGSKA (reference sequence). The germline V and J ends were trimmed by 4 bases and 7 bases, with 23 bases remaining between them. The CDR3: CSAMGPIYLHNEQYF. In DNA form, the CDR3 reads TGCAGTGCTATGGGACCAATCTACCTCCACAATGAGCAGTACTTC.

This clonotype has a handful of counts. The J gene is TRBJ2-3, the V gene TRBV5-1; D may be TRBD1 (6 bases). Looked up from germline, CDR1 is SGHRS and CDR2 is YFSETQ. The CDR3 consists of 14 residues. Trimming cost V 4 bases and J 4 bases, with 13 bases left between them. CDR3 amino acids: CASSLGQSPDTQYF. CDR3 nucleotide sequence: TGCGCCAGCAGCCTTGGACAGTCACCAGATACGCAGTATTTT. The full variable domain, with the rest looked up from reference TRBV5-1 and TRBJ2-3, is KAGVTQTPRYLIKTRGQQVTLSCSPISGHRSVSWYQQTPGQGLQFLFEYFSETQRNKGNFPGRFSGRQFSNSRSEMNVSTLELGDSALYLCASSLGQSPDTQYFGPGTRLTVL.

This clonotype was observed a few times. The CDR3 DNA follows: TGTGCCAGCTCACCTCGACCCCCTGGGGGTGAAAAACTGTTTTTT. This translates into CASSPRPPGGEKLFF. This rearrangement joins TRBV18 to TRBJ1-4; TRBD1 might be the D (5 bases). Germline CDR1 and CDR2: KGHSH and LQKENI. Trimming took off 3 bases at V and 7 bases at J, with 15 bases between the two ends. The CDR3 length is 15 residues.

The chain has TRBV20-1 and TRBJ1-1, with D unresolved. The CDR3 runs to 12 residues. Germline CDR1 and CDR2: DFQATT and SNEGSKA (reference sequence). The V gene lost 7 bases and the J gene lost 2 bases, with 11 bases spanning the gap. The CDR3 sequence is CSVNAGNTEAFF. The DNA for the CDR3 is TGCAGTGTCAACGCGGGCAACACTGAAGCTTTCTTT.